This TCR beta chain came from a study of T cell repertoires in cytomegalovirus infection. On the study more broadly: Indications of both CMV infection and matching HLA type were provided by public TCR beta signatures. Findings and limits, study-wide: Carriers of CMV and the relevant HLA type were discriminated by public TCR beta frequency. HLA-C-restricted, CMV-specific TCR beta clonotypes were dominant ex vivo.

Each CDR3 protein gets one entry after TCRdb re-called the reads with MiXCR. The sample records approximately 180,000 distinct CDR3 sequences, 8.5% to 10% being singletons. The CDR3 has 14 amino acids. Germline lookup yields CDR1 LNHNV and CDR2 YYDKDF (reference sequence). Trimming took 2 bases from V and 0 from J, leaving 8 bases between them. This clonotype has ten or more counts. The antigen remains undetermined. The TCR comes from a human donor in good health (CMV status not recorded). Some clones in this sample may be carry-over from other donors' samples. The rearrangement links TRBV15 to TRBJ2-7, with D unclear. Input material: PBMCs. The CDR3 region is CATSRLDSSYEQYF. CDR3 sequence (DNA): TGTGCCACCAGCAGACTGGATAGCTCCTACGAGCAGTACTTC.